This T cell receptor (beta chain) was sequenced in a study of a mutant IDH1 vaccine in newly diagnosed glioma. Study background: Previous treatment comprised radiotherapy, temozolomide, or both, mostly both.

The repertoire was sequenced with immunoSEQ multiplex PCR; TCRdb's copy has only in-frame clones and lacks some. Of fewer than 70,000 clones listed, roughly four fifths are singletons. Time point: week 11, during vaccination. A 20-mer mutant IDH1 peptide at 300 ug was injected subcutaneously with topical imiquimod. Of note for this clone: The antigen is undetermined.

The TCR comes from a man under 40 with glioma. The starting material was PBMCs, obtained from a glioma patient whose treatment included an IDH1 peptide vaccine.

The CDR3 nucleotides read TGTGCCAGCAGTCCCTTACAGGGGAAAGCTTTCTTT. It specifies CASSPLQGKAFF. This chain uses TRBV27 with TRBJ1-1; the match to TRBD1 covers 7 bases. V lost 5 bases, J lost 9 bases, and 6 bases stayed unmatched. Germline V CDR1 and CDR2: MNHEY, SMNVEV (reference sequence). The CDR3 sequence is 12 residues long.